This entry features one T cell receptor (beta chain) sequence. In its sample, this clone was seen a few times. Its antigen is still unknown. No quality values exist for individual bases; no much larger clone is one base distant. In total, 500 to 700 healthy bone marrow donors made up the cohort. At the time of sampling, every cohort member was nominally healthy, though immune exposures that went unrecorded were likely present. The donor tested CMV seronegative and was one of the 352 seronegative cohort members. A peripheral blood sample was provided by each donor, and peripheral blood mononuclear cells were used for TCR beta sequencing. Genomic DNA extraction from the blood cell samples was performed with the Qiagen DNeasy Blood Extraction Kit. Library preparation used the immunoSEQ multiplex PCR assay. The multiplex PCR relied on a mix of 60 forward primers for TCR Vbeta segments and 13 reverse primers for TCR Jbeta segments. A multiplex PCR assay on genomic DNA amplified the CDR3 region of rearranged TCR beta genes. The Illumina HiSeq System was used to sequence the amplified TCR beta libraries as 87-base-pair reads. The original methods were these. Across the 670 or so repertoires, a later analysis counted roughly 84 million unique TCR beta chains, roughly 11 million of which were shared by at least two donors. Raw reads were error-corrected and collapsed into unique sequences with a nearest-neighbor algorithm that merged closely related sequences to remove PCR and sequencing errors. CDR3 sequences were aligned to IMGT reference sequences to assign V, D and J gene segments. For a sequence to be retained, a match of at least six nucleotides to both a V gene segment and a J gene segment was required. A rearrangement counted as productive if the CDR3 had no stop codons and remained in frame with V and J, and every other rearrangement counted as non-productive. Following IMGT convention, CDR3 was defined as the stretch from the second conserved V-encoded cysteine up to the conserved J-encoded phenylalanine. In an earlier analysis of just under 600 of the donors, sequences lacking an unambiguous match to a single V gene segment were excluded. In an earlier analysis of 587 of the donors, a V segment was called functional when productive rearrangements were above 56.7%, and segregating when the standard deviation between donors exceeded 5%. A statistical classification framework was built to diagnose cytomegalovirus status from the catalog of TCR beta chain sequences. In a later analysis, V and J genes were assigned by comparing TCR nucleotide sequences against IMGT/GENE-DB human TR gene sequences. Using the TCRdist pipeline, a later analysis assigned CDR3 sequences along with most-parsimonious VDJ recombination scenarios. In a later analysis, every TCR beta chain was defined by the combination of its CDR3 amino acid sequence and its V-gene family, and reads without a unique V-gene family were dropped. To address suspected cross-contamination and a sequencing artifact, a later analysis removed 550 to 750 highly shared, low-generation-probability nucleotide sequences. In a later analysis, a clonal expansion index for each public chain was calculated from normalized within-repertoire ranks of inferred template counts. In a later analysis, generation probabilities were computed using a VDJ recombination model fitted to out-of-frame rearrangements, and the results were checked against IGoR. In a later analysis, TCR-TCR, TCR-HLA and TCR-CMV co-occurrence was scored with hypergeometric tests, and a repertoire-size bias correction was applied to TCR pairs. In a later analysis, false discovery rates were estimated by permuting HLA or CMV assignments 20 times. In a later analysis, co-occurring TCRs were grouped with DBSCAN, and TCRdist sequence similarity was added when clustering was performed within HLA-allele-positive subsets. Repertoires with fewer than 30,000 or more than 120,000 public chains, plus five repertoires with anomalous nucleotide sharing, were excluded from co-occurrence clustering. Here the immuneACCESS table is served through TCRdb, limited to in-frame sequences with V and J called. Missing clones are a known gap in these copies; in checked studies unresolved V genes cover under half, and the rest lacks a known reason. That table supplies the V and J calls and clone size; D and trimming were determined from the DNA. This sample is represented by 120,000 or so clones; approximately 79% of them were singletons. 3% to 4.5% of the sample is taken by the ten largest.

The source of the sample is a study of cytomegalovirus exposure and HLA in healthy donors (dated by TCRdb to 2016 to 2017). A note on the overall study: An earlier analysis of 550 to 700 of the donors reported 250 to 300 Gb of sequence data and approximately 110 million unique TCR beta sequences from about 200 million T cells. Donor age, sex, ethnicity and CMV serostatus were compiled together with the repertoire data. The number of typed donors differed by locus: about 629-630 for A, B, C, DRB1 and DQB1; 522 for DQA1; around 610 for DPA1; and 450 to 480 for DPB1. Of the roughly 400 genotyped donors, 81% fell in the genetic ancestry cluster associated with self-reported Caucasian donors. Rather than drawing on any new phenotypic data, the later analysis identified candidate immune exposures from TCR beta sequences and the way those sequences occurred across donors. Genome-wide SNP genotypes for about 65% of the roughly 670 donors were used in a later genetic analysis, which treated that subset as a discovery cohort. The study aimed to test whether cataloging public T cell receptors could reveal signatures of past pathogen exposure. An earlier analysis of roughly 580 of the donors used high-throughput TCR beta sequencing to judge whether each TCR beta V gene segment behaved as functional or pseudogenic. The study profiled the T cell repertoires of hundreds of subjects by immunosequencing and related them to cytomegalovirus serostatus. Both class I and class II loci were covered by HLA typing, at four-digit resolution. High-throughput TCR immunosequencing, statistical association of individual TCRs with disease status, and machine learning were combined to predict cytomegalovirus infection status. Approximately 310 gigabases of sequencing data and approximately 85 million unique TCR sequences were included in an early release covering 550 to 800 HLA-typed donors. All discovery cohort repertoires had been generated using a single sequencing platform. A separate validation cohort of more than 100 different subjects was used in addition to the roughly 620-subject first cohort. In a later analysis, previously published TCR beta repertoires from 670 or so donors were re-analyzed and high-resolution HLA genotyping was added so that TCR occurrence patterns could be studied. Because of strong linkage in the cohort, roughly 5 DR-DQ haplotypes were treated as single units for association and clustering. Among roughly 370 genotyped donors of the cohort, an average of approximately 230,000 unique TCR beta nucleotide sequences were sequenced per donor, roughly 20% of them non-productive.

Trimming takes 0 bases from V and 3 bases from J, and the germline ends sit 13 bases apart. Its CDR3 holds 15 amino acids, cysteine through phenylalanine. The entry retains the CDR3 DNA only, 45 bases that are in frame from base 1. Taken from the germline V gene, the CDR1 and CDR2 loops are SGHRS and YFSETQ. The investigation overall reported the following: In an earlier analysis of fewer than 700 of the donors, most TCR beta V segments appeared in productive rearrangements about 87% or about 30% of the time, broadly matching IMGT annotations. When HLA alleles, especially DR and DQ, strongly co-occurred, TCR associations were difficult to assign to individual alleles. Several of the top co-occurrence clusters appeared to be linked to parvovirus B19, influenza, CMV and Epstein-Barr virus, according to a later analysis. The classifier was reported to diagnose cytomegalovirus status with high specificity and sensitivity in both the original and validation cohorts. Some IMGT-functional V segments, including TRBV6-2 and TRBV6-3, could not be told apart with the 87-base-pair reads, so those segments were excluded. A few of the identified cytomegalovirus-associated TCR beta chains were confirmed in vitro to be specific for cytomegalovirus antigens. The study gave a list of roughly 150 TCR beta chains associated with cytomegalovirus. A further reported finding was that TCR beta sequences accurately predicted the HLA-A and HLA-B alleles for most subjects in the first cohort. It was suggested by the authors that the approach could potentially be generalized to other disease states and immunological phenotypes. V-gene and J-gene trimming of TCR beta chains was associated with a missense DCLRE1C variant in a later genetic analysis, and the association was replicated in an independent cohort. Most TCR sequences were seen in very few donors, while some public TCRs were found in many individuals. In a later analysis, TCR association rates were found to vary across HLA loci, with the most associated TCRs seen for DRB1 alleles and the fewest for HLA-C alleles. According to a later analysis, most CMV-associated TCR beta chains appeared to be HLA-restricted, and the HLA associations seemed to be driven largely by CMV exposure. According to a later genetic analysis, donors in an Asian-associated ancestry cluster had fewer N-insertions in productive TCRs than the roughly 670-donor mean. Compared with equally common non-associated chains, HLA-associated TCR beta chains in a later analysis were more clonally expanded and had lower generation probabilities. Because HLA typing was unavailable for some donors at each locus, only the typed subset was used in association tests. Because counts were too low, approximately 15 rarely observed V segments, including chromosome 9 orphons, were excluded from the earlier analysis of around 590 of the donors. Correlated functional status among segregating V segments might reflect linkage disequilibrium, but an unknown experimental factor could not be ruled out. This cohort had only TCR beta chains sequenced, and the lack of alpha or paired-chain data limited which features could be detected. A cluster of highly shared sequence variants was judged likely to be a technical artifact of the sequencing pipeline. The presence/absence analyses assumed that sequencing depth was roughly uniform across donors, and that assumption may not be true. Specific HLA alleles were associated with 16,951 TCR beta sequences at a false discovery rate of 0.05 in a later analysis. CMV serostatus was the only immune exposure information available for the cohort.

The receptor was derived from a man aged 25 to 45 in good health and CMV-seronegative. Material for sequencing was PBMCs. The chain was built from TRBV5-1 and TRBJ2-7; D gene: possibly TRBD2, on 6 matching bases. The nucleotides are TGCGCCAGCAGCTTGGACTCCAGCGGGCACTACGAGCAGTACTTC. Its translation reads: CASSLDSSGHYEQYF.